A selection of T cell receptor beta chains follows, all from one sample in a study of graft-versus-host responses after intestinal transplantation. Sequencing was performed with immunoSEQ multiplex PCR; in TCRdb, only in-frame clones are kept and a portion is missing. This table has 35,000 to 50,000 clones, about 95% appearing once. The sequencing used PBMCs, collected approximately 360 days after intestinal transplant. The receptor set was obtained from a human patient who received an intestinal transplant, so some T cells may come from the graft donor. CDR3s include the opening cysteine and the closing phenylalanine or tryptophan. D genes are given only for firm matches. Some rows have no size entry. The others give once, few or many, or a class for an expanded clone.

>-|TRBJ1-6|-|TRBV5-3
TGTGCCAGAAGCTGGGACGGTTATTCACCCCTCCACTTT
CARSWDGYSPLHF
>-|TRBJ1-2|-|TRBV2
TGTGCCAGCATGGAGGTATCCGGCTACACCTTC
CASMEVSGYTF
>-|TRBJ1-4|-|TRBV4-2
TGTGCCAGCAGGCAAGGGACGGCTAATGAAAAACTGTTTTTT
CASRQGTANEKLFF
>-|TRBJ1-2|-|TRBV5-1
TGCGCCAGCAGCCAACGTGTGTTGGGGCAAGGCTACACCTTC
CASSQRVLGQGYTF
>once|TRBJ2-3|-|TRBV6-6
TGTGCCAGCAGTTACCGTAGTGGGACGGGAGATACGCAGTATTTT
CASSYRSGTGDTQYF
>-|TRBJ2-7|-|TRBV5-1
TGCGCCAGCACGGGGCTTCGGGGCGAGCAGTACTTC
CASTGLRGEQYF
>-|TRBJ2-6|-|TRBV10-3
TGTGCCATCAGATCTTCGACAGGGAGGGAATCCGGGGCCAACGTCCTGACTTTC
CAIRSSTGRESGANVLTF
>-|TRBJ1-2|TRBD1|TRBV27
TGTGCCAGCAGTTGGGACAGGGGAGGGGACTTCGATGGCTACACCTTC
CASSWDRGGDFDGYTF
>-|TRBJ1-3|TRBD1|TRBV5-1
TGCGCCAGCAGCTTCACAGGGGCCCGGGGAAACACCATATATTTT
CASSFTGARGNTIYF
>-|TRBJ2-1|-|TRBV15
TGTGCCACCGACTCCGGGCACGGGACAGGGACTAGAAGGGGCTACAATGAGCAGTTCTTC
CATDSGHGTGTRRGYNEQFF
>-|TRBJ2-7|TRBD2|TRBV7-9
TGTGCCAGCAGACTAGCGGGAGCCTACGAGCAGTACTTC
CASRLAGAYEQYF
>-|TRBJ2-1|-|TRBV6-5
TGTGCCAGCAGTGGGTACCCAACCAGGGGCGATGAGCAGTTCTTC
CASSGYPTRGDEQFF
>-|TRBJ1-1|TRBD1|TRBV6-5
TGTGCCAGCAGTTGGGACAGAGACACTGAAGCTTTCTTT
CASSWDRDTEAFF
>-|TRBJ1-1|-|TRBV9
TGTGCCAGCAGCGAGGACAGTCAGGGGACTGAAGCTTTCTTT
CASSEDSQGTEAFF
>once|TRBJ2-5|TRBD2|TRBV9
TGTGCCAGCAACGCGGGACTAGCCCAAGAGACCCAGTACTTC
CASNAGLAQETQYF
>-|TRBJ2-1|-|TRBV27
TGTGCCAGCAGTTTATGGGGTGAGCAGTTCTTC
CASSLWGEQFF
>-|TRBJ2-1|-|TRBV27
TGTGCCAGCACCCGAGGTCTGGGGGGTGAGCAGTTCTTC
CASTRGLGGEQFF
>-|TRBJ2-5|TRBD1|TRBV5-4
TGTGCCAGCAGCTCAGAAACAGGGGGGGAGACCCAGTACTTC
CASSSETGGETQYF
>once|TRBJ1-1|-|TRBV30
TGTGCCTGGAGTGTATGGGGGGGTTTGAACACTGAAGCTTTCTTT
CAWSVWGGLNTEAFF
>-|TRBJ1-1|-|TRBV19
TGTGCCAGTAGTCGCGAGATGAACACTGAAGCTTTCTTT
CASSREMNTEAFF
>-|TRBJ2-7|-|TRBV2
TGTGCCAGCAATTTCCGGTGGTCCTACGAGCAGTACTTC
CASNFRWSYEQYF
>-|TRBJ1-6|-|TRBV25-1
TGTGCCAGCAGTGAATACTTAACACCGAGCTCCTATAATTCACCCCTCCACTTT
CASSEYLTPSSYNSPLHF
>-|TRBJ1-6|-|TRBV2
TGTGCCAGCAGTGTATTGGGCCCCAGTTCACCCCTCCACTTT
CASSVLGPSSPLHF
>-|TRBJ1-5|TRBD1|TRBV9
TGTGCCAGCAGCGTTTCGGGGGGACAGGGTCAGCCCCAGCATTTT
CASSVSGGQGQPQHF
>-|TRBJ1-2|-|TRBV4-1
TGCGCCAGCAGCCAAGAGATTGGAAGCGGATACTATGGCTACACCTTC
CASSQEIGSGYYGYTF
>-|TRBJ1-6|TRBD1|TRBV5-1
TGCGCCAGCAGCTTGGGTGGGACAGGGGGGAATTCACCCCTCCACTTT
CASSLGGTGGNSPLHF
>-|TRBJ2-3|-|TRBV7-2
TGTGCCAGCAGCTTAGATTTGTTAGTTCCGTATTTT
CASSLDLLVPYF
>-|TRBJ2-7|-|TRBV15
TGTGCCACCAGCAGAGATCGTATTTCGGGCGAGCAGTACTTC
CATSRDRISGEQYF
>-|TRBJ2-2|-|TRBV6-5
TGTGCCAGCAGTTTCAGTTTTGGGGGCCCCGGGGAGCTGTTTTTT
CASSFSFGGPGELFF
>-|TRBJ2-1|TRBD2|TRBV11-2
TGTGCCAGCAGCGCTGGGACTAGCCAGGGCAATGAGCAGTTCTTC
CASSAGTSQGNEQFF
>-|TRBJ2-7|-|TRBV18
TGTGCCAGCTCCGGTGGGGACGGCTACTCCTACGAGCAGTACTTC
CASSGGDGYSYEQYF
>once|TRBJ2-7|TRBD1|TRBV27
TGTGCCAGCAGGACCGGGACAGGGAACTCCTACGAGCAGTACTTC
CASRTGTGNSYEQYF
>-|TRBJ1-2|-|TRBV11-2
TGTGCCAGCACCCCCGGGGCAGGCTTTTATGGCTACACCTTC
CASTPGAGFYGYTF
>-|TRBJ2-1|TRBD2|TRBV28
TGTGCCAGCAGAAACGGACTAGCATATGAGCAGTTCTTC
CASRNGLAYEQFF
>once|TRBJ2-4|-|TRBV5-4
TGTGCCAGCAGCTTGGCCTCTCAAGGGCGAGATTACATTCAGTACTTC
CASSLASQGRDYIQYF
>-|TRBJ1-6|-|TRBV9
TGTGCCAGCAGCGTTAGGGAATTTAATTCACCCCTCCACTTT
CASSVREFNSPLHF
>-|TRBJ2-2|-|TRBV7-2
TGTGCCAGCAGCCTCCGGGCTACGAACACCGGGGAGCTGTTTTTT
CASSLRATNTGELFF
>-|TRBJ1-1|-|TRBV6-5
TGTGCCACATGGATGAACACTGAAGCTTTCTTT
CATWMNTEAFF
>-|TRBJ2-5|-|TRBV7-3
TGTGCCAGCAGCTTAGGTGCCCCGTCGGCCCAGTACTTC
CASSLGAPSAQYF
>-|TRBJ2-1|-|TRBV4-1
TGCGCCAGCAGGCGGACCGGGGGGCGGTATGAGCAGTTCTTC
CASRRTGGRYEQFF
>-|TRBJ2-5|-|TRBV4-1
TGCGCCAGCAGCTTCGCAGGAGGGTCCCAGTACTTC
CASSFAGGSQYF
>-|TRBJ1-4|-|TRBV4-2
TGTGCCAGCAGCCAAGATCTGAGGGGGAGTGAAAAACTGTTTTTT
CASSQDLRGSEKLFF
>-|TRBJ1-2|TRBD1|TRBV7-9
TGTGCCAGCAGCTTAGGGGACAGGGGAGTGTACACCTTC
CASSLGDRGVYTF
>-|TRBJ2-7|-|TRBV10-3
TGTGCCATCAGTGAGTCCCCTAGTAACTCCTACGAGCAGTACTTC
CAISESPSNSYEQYF
>-|TRBJ2-5|TRBD1|TRBV14
TGTGCCAGCAGCCGACAGGGACGAGAGACCCAGTACTTC
CASSRQGRETQYF
>-|TRBJ2-1|-|TRBV7-6
TGTGCCAGCAGCTTACAGACAGGACCGCCCTACAATGAGCAGTTCTTC
CASSLQTGPPYNEQFF
>-|TRBJ1-3|-|TRBV7-9
TGTGCCAGCAGCTTGATGGACAGCCATGGAAACACCATATATTTT
CASSLMDSHGNTIYF
>-|TRBJ2-5|-|TRBV27
TGTGCCAGTAAGAGGTGGCAGAAAGAGACCCAGTACTTC
CASKRWQKETQYF
>-|TRBJ2-5|-|TRBV11-2
TGTGCCAGCAGCTTAACACACGGGACGAACCCAGAGACCCAGTACTTC
CASSLTHGTNPETQYF
>few|TRBJ1-3|-|TRBV7-2
TGTGCCAGCAGCGCATCTGGAAACACCATATATTTT
CASSASGNTIYF
>once|TRBJ1-2|-|TRBV5-1
TGCGCCAGCAGCCGTCTTGGAGGGGATGACTATGGCTACACCTTC
CASSRLGGDDYGYTF
>-|TRBJ2-5|-|TRBV6-5
TGTGCCAGCACCGGAGGGGGCCTGGGTCAAGAGACCCAGTACTTC
CASTGGGLGQETQYF
>-|TRBJ2-2|-|TRBV6-5
TGTGCCAGCAGTTATCGGGGGCGAGTCACCGGGGAGCTGTTTTTT
CASSYRGRVTGELFF
>-|TRBJ2-7|-|TRBV6-1
TGTGCCAGCAGTGGGACAATTCCGGGGGTGCCTCCCTACGAGCAGTACTTC
CASSGTIPGVPPYEQYF
>-|TRBJ1-5|TRBD1|TRBV5-5
TGTGCCAGCAGCTTGGTAGGGACAGGGAAGAATCAGCCCCAGCATTTT
CASSLVGTGKNQPQHF
>-|TRBJ1-3|TRBD1|TRBV25-1
TGTGCCAGCAGTCTTCAGGGGGGGAGGGCTGGAAACACCATATATTTT
CASSLQGGRAGNTIYF
>-|TRBJ1-1|TRBD1|TRBV11-3
TGTGCCAGCAGCTTAGGACAGGGCGACACTGAAGCTTTCTTT
CASSLGQGDTEAFF
>-|TRBJ1-6|-|TRBV5-4
TGTGCCAGCAGCTTTGGGGGGGACTATAATTCACCCCTCCACTTT
CASSFGGDYNSPLHF
>-|TRBJ2-5|-|TRBV9
TGTGCCAGCAGCGTAGCGCAGGGCCTTTCCCCGCTAATTTTGGAGACCCAGTACTTC
CASSVAQGLSPLILETQYF
>few|TRBJ1-2|TRBD1|TRBV11-1
TGTGCCAGCAGCTTGGGGACAGGGATCGACTATGGCTACACCTTC
CASSLGTGIDYGYTF